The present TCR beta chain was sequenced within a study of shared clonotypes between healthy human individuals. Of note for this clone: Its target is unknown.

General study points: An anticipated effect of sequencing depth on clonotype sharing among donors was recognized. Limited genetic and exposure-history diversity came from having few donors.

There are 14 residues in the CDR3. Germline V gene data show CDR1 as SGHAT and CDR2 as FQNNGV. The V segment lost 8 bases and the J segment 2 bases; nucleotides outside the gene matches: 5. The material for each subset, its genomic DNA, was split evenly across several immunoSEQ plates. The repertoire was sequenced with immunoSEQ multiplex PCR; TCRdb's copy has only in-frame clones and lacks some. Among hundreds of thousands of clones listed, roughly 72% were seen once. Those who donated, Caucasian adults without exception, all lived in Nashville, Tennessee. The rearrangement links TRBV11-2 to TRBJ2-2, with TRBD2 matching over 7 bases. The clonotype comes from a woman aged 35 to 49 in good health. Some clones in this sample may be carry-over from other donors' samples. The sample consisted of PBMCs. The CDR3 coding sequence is TGTGCCAGCTGGCGGGAGTACAACACCGGGGAGCTGTTTTTT. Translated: CASWREYNTGELFF.